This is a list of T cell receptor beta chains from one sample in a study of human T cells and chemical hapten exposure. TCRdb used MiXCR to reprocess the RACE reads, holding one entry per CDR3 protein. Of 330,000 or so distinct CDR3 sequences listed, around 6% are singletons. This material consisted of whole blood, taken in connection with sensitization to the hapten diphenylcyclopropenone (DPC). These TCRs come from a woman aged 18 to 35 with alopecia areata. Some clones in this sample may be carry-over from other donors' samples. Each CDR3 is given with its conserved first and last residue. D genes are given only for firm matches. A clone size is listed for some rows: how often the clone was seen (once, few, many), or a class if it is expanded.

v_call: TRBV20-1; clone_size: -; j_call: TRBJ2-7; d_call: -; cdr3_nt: TGCAGTGCTAGAGATGGGGGGACAGTTCTTCGGCAGTACTTC; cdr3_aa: CSARDGGTVLRQYF
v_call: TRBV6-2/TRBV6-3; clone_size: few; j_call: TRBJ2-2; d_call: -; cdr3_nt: TGTGCCAGCAGTTACTCGCCAGGGAACACCGGGGAGCTGTTTTTT; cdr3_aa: CASSYSPGNTGELFF
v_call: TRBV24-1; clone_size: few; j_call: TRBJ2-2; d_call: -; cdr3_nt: TGTGCCACCAGTGGATCGAACACCGGGGAGCTGTTTTTT; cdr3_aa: CATSGSNTGELFF
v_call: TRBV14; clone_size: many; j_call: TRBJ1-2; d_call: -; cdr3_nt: TGTGCCAGCAGCCCCGTGGCAGGGATTAACTATGGCTACACCTTC; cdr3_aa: CASSPVAGINYGYTF
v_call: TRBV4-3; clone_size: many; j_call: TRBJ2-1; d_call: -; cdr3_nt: TGCGCCAGCAGCCAAGAAAGGGTGGGCGGCGAGGCGCAGTTCTTC; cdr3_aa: CASSQERVGGEAQFF
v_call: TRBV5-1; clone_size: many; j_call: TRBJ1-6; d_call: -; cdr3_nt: TGCGCCAGCAGCCTTGCAGGTGCGTCCCGCTCCTATAATTCACCCCTCCACTTT; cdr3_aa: CASSLAGASRSYNSPLHF
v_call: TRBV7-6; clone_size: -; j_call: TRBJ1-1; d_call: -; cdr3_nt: TGTGCCAGCAGCTTAAGAGGAGGTGAAGCTTTCTTT; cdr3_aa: CASSLRGGEAFF
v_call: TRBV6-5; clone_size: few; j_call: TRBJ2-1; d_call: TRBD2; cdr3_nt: TGTGCCAGCAGTTCCCTAGCGGGGGGGCAGAATGAGCAGTTCTTC; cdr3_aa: CASSSLAGGQNEQFF
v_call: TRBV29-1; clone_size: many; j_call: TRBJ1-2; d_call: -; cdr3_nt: TGCAGCGTTATTTTCAGGGATGGCTACACCTTC; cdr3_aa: CSVIFRDGYTF
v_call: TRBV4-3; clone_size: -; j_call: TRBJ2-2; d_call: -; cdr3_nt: TGCGCCAGCAGCCAAGAAAGAGGGGTTGGCACCGGGGAGCTGTTTTTT; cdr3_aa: CASSQERGVGTGELFF
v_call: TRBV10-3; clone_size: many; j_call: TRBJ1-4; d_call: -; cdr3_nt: TGTGCCTCCCAACTCGGCCGCTCCACGGGGGATGAAAAACTGTTTTTT; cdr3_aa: CASQLGRSTGDEKLFF
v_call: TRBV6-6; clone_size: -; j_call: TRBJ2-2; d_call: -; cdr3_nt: TGTGCCAGCAGTTACGCGGGCAGCGCTGTGCTTAAAGGGGAGCTGTTTTTT; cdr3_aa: CASSYAGSAVLKGELFF
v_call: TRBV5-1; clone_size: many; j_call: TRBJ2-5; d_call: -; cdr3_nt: TGCGCCAGCAGCTTGGCTCTAGGACTCCAAGAGACCCAGTACTTC; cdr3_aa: CASSLALGLQETQYF
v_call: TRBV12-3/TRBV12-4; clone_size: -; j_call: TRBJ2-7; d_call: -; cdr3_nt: TGTGCCAGCAGTCCACCAGGGGTCCACGAGCAGTACTTC; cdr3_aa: CASSPPGVHEQYF
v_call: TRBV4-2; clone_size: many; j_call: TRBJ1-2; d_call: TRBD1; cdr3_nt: TGTGCCAGCAGCCAAGAAAGACAGGGTTATGGCTACACCTTC; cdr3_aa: CASSQERQGYGYTF
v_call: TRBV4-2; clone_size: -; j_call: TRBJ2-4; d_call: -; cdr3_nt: TGTGCCAGCAGCCAGAAGACAGGACTAGCCAAAAACATTCAGTACTTC; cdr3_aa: CASSQKTGLAKNIQYF
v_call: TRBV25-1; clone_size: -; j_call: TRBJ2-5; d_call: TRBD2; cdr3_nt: TGTGCCAGCAGTGAATATAAGAGTAGCGGGGGGAGACAAGAGACCCAGTACTTC; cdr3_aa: CASSEYKSSGGRQETQYF
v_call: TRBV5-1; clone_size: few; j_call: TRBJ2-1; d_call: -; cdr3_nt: TGCGCCAGCAGCTTGGTGGCAGGGCGCAATGAGCAGTTCTTC; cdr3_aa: CASSLVAGRNEQFF
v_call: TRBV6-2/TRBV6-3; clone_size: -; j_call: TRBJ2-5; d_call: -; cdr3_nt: TGTGCCAGCAGGACTATCGGAGAGACCCAGTACTTC; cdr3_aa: CASRTIGETQYF
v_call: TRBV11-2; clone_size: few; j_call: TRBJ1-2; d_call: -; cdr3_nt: TGTGCCAGCAGCTTATGGGGGACTGGCTACACCTTC; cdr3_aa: CASSLWGTGYTF
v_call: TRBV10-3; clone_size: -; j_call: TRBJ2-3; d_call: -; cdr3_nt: TGTGCCATCAGTGACCCGACTAGTTCTCGCACAGATACGCAGTATTTT; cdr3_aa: CAISDPTSSRTDTQYF
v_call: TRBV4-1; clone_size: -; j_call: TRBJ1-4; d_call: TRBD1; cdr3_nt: TGCGCCAGCAGCCGGGAGGTAACAGGGGCAGGTGAAAAACTGTTTTTT; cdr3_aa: CASSREVTGAGEKLFF
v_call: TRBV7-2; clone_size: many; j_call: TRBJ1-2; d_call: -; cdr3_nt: TGTGCCAGCAGCTTAGCGGGGGGTAACTATGGCTACACCTTC; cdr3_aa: CASSLAGGNYGYTF
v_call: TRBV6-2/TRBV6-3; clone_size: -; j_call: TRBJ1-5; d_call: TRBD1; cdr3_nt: TGTGCCAGCAGTTACCGGACAGGGGCTCCAGACGGGCCCCAGCATTTT; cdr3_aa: CASSYRTGAPDGPQHF
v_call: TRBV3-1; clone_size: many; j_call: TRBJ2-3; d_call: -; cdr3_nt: TGTGCCAGCAGCCAAATGACTACGAATGGAGATACGCAGTATTTT; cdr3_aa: CASSQMTTNGDTQYF
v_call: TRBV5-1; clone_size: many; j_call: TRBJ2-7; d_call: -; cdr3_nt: TGCGCCAGCAGCCCGGGACAAGGCCCTCTAGGAGAGTACTTC; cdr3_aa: CASSPGQGPLGEYF